In this sample, the clone carrying this T cell receptor beta chain turned up a few times. This sample is drawn from a study of OX40 agonist ivuxolimab in advanced cancers. The assay was immunoSEQ multiplex PCR, and TCRdb's table has in-frame clones only and misses some. The sample lists 26,000 or so clones; 65% to 80% were seen once. Germline V gene sequence: CDR1 MGHDK, CDR2 SYGVNS. This CDR3 contains 14 residues. V was pared by 5 bases and J by 2 bases, with 3 bases of the junction left unmatched. This receptor was taken from an adult with an advanced solid tumor such as melanoma, head and neck, liver or kidney cancer. The material sequenced was CD4+ or CD8+ T cells sorted from blood, taken in a trial of the OX40 agonist ivuxolimab. The chain couples TRBV25-1 to TRBJ1-5; 7 nucleotides line up with TRBD1. In DNA, the CDR3 is TGTGCCAGCAGTACCGACAGGGGCAATCAGCCCCAGCATTTT. Translation gives CASSTDRGNQPQHF.